These 18 T cell receptor beta chains came from one sample sequenced in a study of radiation and T cells in renal cell carcinoma. Time point given: blood 4 weeks post-SBRT, at nephrectomy. As to treatment: 15 Gy SBRT to primary tumor, nephrectomy 4 weeks later. The assay was immunoSEQ multiplex PCR, and TCRdb's table has in-frame clones only and misses some. The sample has some 150,000 clones, approximately 86% seen once; the top ten hold less than 20%. This sample comprised blood, obtained from a patient whose treatment included radiotherapy and nephrectomy. The receptors were gathered from a woman in her forties or fifties with renal cell carcinoma.

The chain combines TRBV18 with TRBJ1-1, with no clear D. Trimming stripped 10 bases from V and 4 bases from J, with 16 bases between. The CDR3 is made up of 13 amino acids. Germline lookup yields CDR1 KGHSH and CDR2 LQKENI. The CDR3 DNA follows: TGTGCCACTTCCGGGTCCGCGTTCACTGAAGCTTTCTTT. Translated: CATSGSAFTEAFF.

This clone appeared a single time. The chain couples TRBV19 to TRBJ2-7, with D hard to call. V was pared by 1 base and J by 3 bases, with 10 bases between. The CDR3 has 14 residues. CDR1 is LNHDA and CDR2 is SQIVND in the germline V gene (reference sequence). CDR3 sequence: CASSIGARDYEQYF. The CDR3 coding sequence is TGTGCCAGTAGTATAGGGGCTAGAGACTACGAGCAGTACTTC.

V is TRBV9 and J is TRBJ2-7, with D hard to call. Trimming took off 0 bases at V and 6 bases at J, with 10 bases between the two ends. CDR3 size: 13 residues. CDR1 and CDR2 (germline): SGDLS, YYNGEE. CDR3 amino acids: CASSVGAEAEQYF. The CDR3 DNA is TGTGCCAGCAGCGTAGGTGCGGAAGCCGAGCAGTACTTC.

The genes are TRBV14 and TRBJ2-2, with unresolved D. The CDR3 spans 15 residues. Per the germline V gene, CDR1 is SGHDN and CDR2 is FVKESK. V lost 1 base and J lost 7, with 13 bases in between. The CDR3 coding sequence is TGTGCCAGCAGCCAAGTAGTAGGTAAGGGCGGGGAGCTGTTTTTT. Translating gives CASSQVVGKGGELFF.

The chain joins TRBV18 to TRBJ1-2; D gene ambiguous. The ends were cut back, 8 bases at V and 4 bases at J, with 11 bases in the middle. CDR1 and CDR2 (germline): KGHSH, LQKENI. This CDR3 is 12 amino acids long. CDR3 sequence: CASMGSSYGYTF. The CDR3 nucleotides are TGTGCCAGCATGGGGAGCTCCTATGGCTACACCTTC.

V is TRBV11-3 and J is TRBJ2-7; D perhaps matches TRBD1 (5 bases). CDR1 and CDR2 from the germline V gene are SGHNT and YENEEA. The CDR3 runs to 15 residues. V gave up 0 bases and J gave up 2 bases, with 11 bases separating them. The CDR3 nucleotides read TGTGCCAGCAGCTTAGATGGCCAGGGAACCTACGAGCAGTACTTC. This sequence encodes CASSLDGQGTYEQYF.

This clone has more than one count but fewer than ten. J is TRBJ2-3 and V is TRBV5-6, with TRBD2 matching over 7 bases. Germline-derived CDR1 and CDR2 are SGHDT and YYEEEE. Trimming cost V 2 bases and J 4 bases; bases outside gene matches: 10. This CDR3 comprises 16 residues. The CDR3 is CASSLVGRLAPDTQYF. CDR3 sequence (DNA): TGTGCCAGCAGCTTAGTAGGGAGACTAGCCCCAGATACGCAGTATTTT.

V usage is TRBV14 and J usage is TRBJ1-1; 9 nucleotides agree with TRBD1. Germline V gene sequence: CDR1 SGHDN, CDR2 FVKESK. With V trimmed by 1 base and J by 2 bases, 2 bases remained unmatched. CDR3 size: 15 residues. The DNA of the CDR3 is TGTGCCAGCAGCCAAGCGGACAGGGGTAACACTGAAGCTTTCTTT. Protein: CASSQADRGNTEAFF.

The chain carries TRBV7-6 and TRBJ1-1, with 10 bases identical to TRBD1. V lost 6 bases to trimming and J lost 4 bases; unmatched junction nucleotides: 5. The CDR3 is 14 residues long. Germline V lookup: CDR1 SGHVS, CDR2 FNYEAQ. CDR3 DNA: TGTGCCAGCAGAAAGACAGGGGGCGTCACTGAAGCTTTCTTT. Its protein is CASRKTGGVTEAFF.

This clone was seen more than once but under ten times. The chain recombines TRBV7-2 with TRBJ1-6; D unclear. Between the trimmed V and J ends, which lost 4 bases and 8 bases, there was a span of 15 bases. Looked up from germline, CDR1 is SGHTA and CDR2 is FQGNSA. The CDR3 loop spans 15 amino acids. CDR3 residues: CASSYPGSLDSPLHF. As DNA, the CDR3 is TGTGCCAGCAGCTATCCGGGTAGCTTGGATTCACCCCTCCACTTT.

This clone occurred once. The rearrangement uses TRBV6-1 and TRBJ1-1; D unresolved. This CDR3 is 12 amino acids long. Germline assignment: CDR1 MNHNS and CDR2 SASEGT. V gave up 4 bases and J gave up 6 bases, with 9 bases separating them. The CDR3: CASSAEFSEAFF. CDR3 DNA sequence: TGTGCCAGCAGTGCGGAGTTTTCTGAAGCTTTCTTT.

The rearrangement links TRBV28 to TRBJ1-1, with D possibly being TRBD1 (6 bases). The V end was cut by 1 base, the J end by 0 bases, with 9 bases between. The CDR3 is 15 residues long. Per the germline V gene, CDR1 is MDHEN and CDR2 is SYDVKM. CDR3 residues: CASSLFPGVNTEAFF. CDR3 bases: TGTGCCAGCAGTTTATTTCCAGGGGTGAACACTGAAGCTTTCTTT. The variable domain in full, completed from reference TRBV28 and TRBJ1-1, reads DVKVTQSSRYLVKRTGEKVFLECVQDMDHENMFWYRQDPGLGLRLIYFSYDVKMKEKGDIPEGYSVSREKKERFSLILESASTNQTSMYLCASSLFPGVNTEAFFGQGTRLTVV.

With respect to this clone: This same CDR3 is encoded by further DNA sequences in the sample. The chain joins TRBV5-1 to TRBJ2-7; TRBD2 matches 7 bases. Trimming removed 0 bases from V and 0 bases from J; junction bases left unmatched: 3. The CDR3 has 15 amino acids. Germline V gene sequence: CDR1 SGHRS, CDR2 YFSETQ. The CDR3 nucleotides are TGCGCCAGCAGCTTGGCGGGAGGCCGCTCCTACGAGCAGTACTTC. Translated: CASSLAGGRSYEQYF.

As to this clone: Relative to the germline gene, one junction end is altered; a read error may explain this. The chain's CDR3 is CASSLRSGTSSEQYF. As DNA, the CDR3 is TGTGCCAGCAGCTTAAGGTCGGGGACATCCTCCGAGCAGTACTTC. J is TRBJ2-7 and V is TRBV7-9; D is perhaps TRBD1 (6 bases). Per the germline V gene, CDR1 is SEHNR and CDR2 is FQNEAQ (reference sequence). The CDR3 contains 15 residues.

CDR3 in amino acids: CASSLGTEYGYTF. CDR3 DNA: TGTGCCAGCAGCTTAGGGACAGAATATGGCTACACCTTC. The chain recombines TRBV7-8 with TRBJ1-2; TRBD1 is a possible D gene (6 bases). CDR3 length: 13 amino acids. Germline V CDR1 and CDR2: SGHVS, FQNEAQ. The V end lost 1 base, the J end lost 5 bases, and 8 bases lay between the germline ends.

The gene calls are TRBV5-4 and TRBJ1-3; D unresolved. The germline gives CDR1 SGHNT, CDR2 YYREEE (reference sequence). Trimming pared 1 base from V and 0 bases from J, leaving 11 bases between. The CDR3 is 16 amino acids. DNA of the CDR3: TGTGCCAGCAGCTTGTTGGGTTTGGGCTCTGGAAACACCATATATTTT. Its translation is CASSLLGLGSGNTIYF.

The genes are TRBV6-6 and TRBJ1-5; perhaps TRBD1 as D (6 bases). The V gene lost 6 bases and the J gene lost 7 bases, with 19 bases spanning the gap. Germline CDR1 reads MNHNY; CDR2 reads SVGAGI (reference sequence). CDR3 length: 15 residues. This CDR3 is CASRRTGREEQPQHF. CDR3 in DNA: TGTGCCAGCAGAAGAACAGGGAGAGAGGAGCAGCCCCAGCATTTT.

The chain is built from TRBV6-5 and TRBJ2-3; 14 nucleotides match TRBD2. This CDR3 is built from 16 residues. Germline V gene data show CDR1 as MNHEY and CDR2 as SVGAGI. V lost 4 bases and J lost 3; bases outside the gene matches: 3. As DNA, the CDR3 is TGTGCCAGCAGTTCTGGGACTAGCGGGAGAACAGATACGCAGTATTTT. Translating gives CASSSGTSGRTDTQYF.